The text below deals with one T cell receptor (beta chain). Trimming stripped 0 bases from V and 7 bases from J, with 10 bases between. CDR3 length: 14 amino acids. The germline V gene encodes CDR1 ENHRY and CDR2 SYGVKD. Measured with immunoSEQ multiplex PCR; TCRdb has only the in-frame clones, and not every one. The data show tens of thousands of clones, 88% seen once. This sample stems from a study of T cell changes during pregnancy in multiple sclerosis. This TCR came from a female donor with multiple sclerosis, enrolled in a pregnancy study. The sequenced sample was CD4+ T cells from peripheral blood mononuclear cells, obtained in the first trimester of pregnancy. The genes are TRBV10-3 and TRBJ1-5; D is ambiguous. The CDR3 DNA reads as TGTGCCATCAGTGAGTCCCCGAGGGAGCAGCCCCAGCATTTT. Translated: CAISESPREQPQHF.